This record covers a single T cell receptor beta chain. This clone's antigen is unknown. There are no base qualities to consult, and no much larger clone falls within one base. The cysteine opens and the phenylalanine closes a CDR3 of 16 amino acids. The read is trimmed to its CDR3 DNA, 48 bases read in frame from base 1. The germline V gene gives CDR1 as KGHDR and CDR2 as SFDVKD. V lost 3 bases and J lost 4 bases, and the count of bases not matched to a germline gene is 5. These data belong to a study of blood T cell repertoires in COVID-19 (dated by TCRdb to 2019 to 2021). Concerning the study at large: Collaborator samples came from the United States, Italy and Spain and covered acute and convalescent phases of COVID-19. The material from the prospective study consisted of cDNA or gDNA derived from T cells, B-cell-depleted T cells, or PBMCs. Subjects who had been exposed to COVID-19, were actively infected with it, or had recovered from it provided the deeply sampled blood TCRbeta repertoires that made up the dataset. A freely available public database, intended as a resource for researchers studying the immune response to SARS-CoV-2, is where the repertoires were released. Samples were obtained from the ongoing ImmuneRACE study (first 160 participants) and from 1,254 subjects provided by 6 global collaborators. The sample metadata nearly always contained a de-identified subject ID, COVID-19 status, age in years and sex. Where available, HLA class I and class II types were obtained from metadata supplied by the sample provider rather than from assay-based typing.

The immunoSEQ Assay, a bias-controlled multiplex PCR, was used to amplify TCRbeta CDR3 regions from genomic DNA. Per the authors' processing: Nucleated cell counts per sample were estimated from amplification of reference gene primers within the assay. Sequence reads were collapsed and filtered to measure the absolute abundance of every unique TCRbeta CDR3 rearrangement. For each sample, productive Simpson clonality was calculated by taking the square root of Simpson's diversity index across productive rearrangements. TCRdb limited this immuneACCESS table to in-frame rearrangements with V and J called. A share of clones is missing; checked studies link under half to unresolved V genes, and the rest is unexplained. Clone size and V and J calls were adopted from that table, with D and trimming inferred from the DNA. Within this sample are 210,000 or so clones, with roughly nine tenths of them counted one time only. The ten largest clones capture around 2.2% of the sample.

Each collaborating institution followed its own protocols to collect whole blood in K2EDTA tubes. For TCRbeta analysis, collaborators shipped samples as frozen whole blood, isolated PBMCs, or DNA extracted from either of those sample types. Results the study describes overall, beyond this receptor: How much clinical and demographic metadata was included differed by source and by participant, and the metadata was provided uncurated.

The chain is made from TRBV24-1 and TRBJ2-1, with 10 middle bases fitting TRBD2. Sequencing was carried out using peripheral blood. This clonotype was obtained from a woman between 45 and 60 years old with acute or convalescent COVID-19. DNA sequence: TGTGCCACCAGTGATGGGCTAGCGGGAGTGTACAATGAGCAGTTCTTC. This gives the protein CATSDGLAGVYNEQFF.